This TCR beta chain was recovered during a study of CD8 T cells in ankylosing spondylitis. General study findings and limits: Disease-linked clones reportedly concentrated significantly in matched ankylosing spondylitis synovial fluid. In peripheral blood, disease-linked CD8+ clones occurred at relatively low frequencies. It appeared that ankylosing spondylitis blood was characterized by a TCR beta motif of fewer than 10 highly homologous variants.

CDR1 SNHLY and CDR2 FYNNEI come from the germline V gene. Trimming stripped 4 bases from V and 3 bases from J, with 10 bases between. The CDR3 is 14 residues long. A quantitative 5'-RACE method, one with molecular barcodes, was used to make TCR beta libraries. MiXCR, applied by TCRdb to the 5' RACE reads, yields one record per CDR3 protein. This table holds 150,000 to 200,000 distinct CDR3 sequences, 15% to 20% found once. This clonotype was recorded many times. Its antigen is unidentified. The chain carries TRBV2 and TRBJ2-1; no clear D gene. This clonotype originated in a male donor between 5 and 29 years old with ankylosing spondylitis or in good health (not recorded which). Sequencing was carried out using blood, either unsorted or a sorted T cell fraction (not recorded which). The CDR3 loop reads CASSGFRSYNEQFF. The CDR3 nucleotides are TGTGCCAGCAGTGGATTTAGGAGCTACAATGAGCAGTTCTTC.